Presented here are 18 T cell receptor beta chains from one specimen sequenced in a study of OX40 agonist ivuxolimab in advanced cancers. Profiling relied on immunoSEQ multiplex PCR, and the TCRdb table lists in-frame clones only, not all of them. The data show 60,000 to 75,000 clones, 88% seen once. Sequenced here: CD4+ or CD8+ T cells sorted from blood, sampled in a trial of the OX40 agonist ivuxolimab. The source is an adult with an advanced solid tumor such as melanoma, head and neck, liver or kidney cancer.

The chain is built from TRBV5-4 and TRBJ2-1; 12 bases agree with TRBD1. This CDR3 spans 14 amino acids. Germline trimming cut 5 bases from V and 13 bases from J; bases unmatched to any gene: 10. Germline values: CDR1 SGHNT, CDR2 YYREEE (reference sequence). The CDR3, as DNA: TGTGCCAGCAGAGCGGGACAGGGGGCGCTGGGTCAGTTCTTC. Its protein product is CASRAGQGALGQFF.

This chain connects TRBV7-8 to TRBJ2-7; D perhaps matches TRBD1 (6 bases). The V end was cut by 0 bases, the J end by 3 bases, with 9 bases between. CDR1 is SGHVS and CDR2 is FQNEAQ in the germline V gene. The CDR3 is made up of 14 amino acids. For the CDR3, the DNA is TGTGCCAGCAGCTTAGCGATGACAGGCTACGAGCAGTACTTC. This gives the protein CASSLAMTGYEQYF.

The chain links TRBV7-2 to TRBJ2-7; tentative D call: TRBD2 (5 bases). Germline V gene lookup returns CDR1 SGHTA and CDR2 FQGNSA. The CDR3 runs to 14 residues. V gave up 1 base and J gave up 6 bases, with 13 bases separating them. The CDR3 reads CASSLVDRGSEQYF. CDR3 nucleotides: TGTGCCAGCAGCTTAGTAGACCGAGGGAGCGAGCAGTACTTC.

V is TRBV7-2 and J is TRBJ2-7; no firm D call. Looked up from germline, CDR1 is SGHTA and CDR2 is FQGNSA. The CDR3 has 14 amino acids. The V and J ends lost 3 bases and 2 bases respectively, with 11 bases between them. This CDR3 is CASSFRASPYEQYF. For the CDR3, the DNA is TGTGCCAGCAGCTTCCGGGCCAGCCCCTACGAGCAGTACTTC.

This chain links TRBV7-2 with TRBJ2-7; D unclear. From germline, CDR1 is SGHTA and CDR2 FQGNSA. The CDR3 is 11 residues long. V was pared by 5 bases and J by 3 bases, with 5 bases between. The CDR3 nucleotides read TGTGCCAGCAGCACACTCTACGAGCAGTACTTC. This codes for CASSTLYEQYF.

The CDR3 DNA reads as TGCGCCAGCAGCTTGGGGGGCAGAAGCTCTGGAAACACCATATATTTT. Protein product: CASSLGGRSSGNTIYF. The chain carries TRBV5-1 and TRBJ1-3; D perhaps matches TRBD1 (5 bases). CDR3 size: 16 residues. Trimming removed 0 bases at V and 0 bases at J, with 10 bases between. Germline assignment: CDR1 SGHRS and CDR2 YFSETQ.

The chain uses TRBV11-2 and TRBJ1-1; D is unclear. CDR1 SGHAT and CDR2 FQNNGV come from the germline V gene. Trimming pared 0 bases from V and 4 bases from J, leaving 12 bases between. This CDR3 contains 15 residues. The CDR3 DNA reads TGTGCCAGCAGCTTAGATGGGGTATCGGGCACTGAAGCTTTCTTT. Protein: CASSLDGVSGTEAFF.

V usage is TRBV5-4 and J usage is TRBJ1-4; 7 positions match TRBD1. CDR3 length: 14 residues. Per the germline V gene, CDR1 is SGHNT and CDR2 is YYREEE (reference sequence). Trimming cost V 3 bases and J 5 bases; bases outside gene matches: 4. CDR3: CASSSGQTNEKLFF. CDR3 nucleotide sequence: TGTGCCAGCAGCTCGGGACAGACAAATGAAAAACTGTTTTTT.

V and J are TRBV28 and TRBJ1-5, with 11 bases that match TRBD1. CDR3 length: 16 amino acids. Germline CDR1 is MDHEN and CDR2 is SYDVKM. With V trimmed by 6 bases and J by 3 bases, 7 bases remained unmatched. The DNA for the CDR3 is TGTGCCAGCAGACCCGGGGACAGGGGGGACAATCAGCCCCAGCATTTT. Translation gives CASRPGDRGDNQPQHF.

The chain uses TRBV15 and TRBJ2-3, with 13 bases lining up with TRBD2. CDR3 length: 16 residues. Unmatched junction bases numbered 2, after V lost 2 bases and J lost 3 bases. Germline-derived CDR1 and CDR2 are LNHNV and YYDKDF (reference sequence). Here the CDR3 DNA reads TGTGCCACCAGCAGACCGGGACTAGCGGGGACAGATACGCAGTATTTT. Translation gives CATSRPGLAGTDTQYF.

The count of this clone is one. The CDR3 sequence is CASSSVLAGGRGDTQYF. CDR3 in DNA: TGCGCCAGCAGCTCAGTATTAGCGGGGGGGCGTGGAGATACGCAGTATTTT. The chain is built from TRBV5-1 and TRBJ2-3; 11 nucleotides align to TRBD2. The J segment lost 5 bases and the V segment lost 3 bases, leaving 11 bases of the junction unmatched. Germline loops: CDR1 SGHRS, CDR2 YFSETQ. The CDR3 runs to 17 residues.

The gene calls are TRBV27 and TRBJ2-3, with unresolved D. V shed 4 bases and J shed 3 bases, with 8 bases lying between them. The CDR3 has 13 residues. From germline, CDR1 is MNHEY and CDR2 SMNVEV (reference sequence). CDR3 region: CASSSASTDTQYF. For the CDR3, the DNA is TGTGCCAGCAGTTCAGCAAGTACAGATACGCAGTATTTT.

The chain combines TRBV7-8 with TRBJ2-2; no reliable D call. In germline, CDR1 is SGHVS, CDR2 FQNEAQ. This CDR3 contains 14 residues. Trimming left V 4 bases short and J 1 base short, with 7 bases between. This chain's CDR3 is CASSSLRNTGELFF. CDR3 nucleotide sequence: TGTGCCAGCAGCTCCTTAAGGAACACCGGGGAGCTGTTTTTT.

This chain uses TRBV29-1 with TRBJ1-2; 7 bases agree with TRBD1. The ends lost 7 bases at V and 8 bases at J; junction bases unmatched: 7. CDR3 length: 11 residues. CDR1 and CDR2 from the germline V gene are SQVTM and ANQGSEA. This CDR3 reads CSAGTAGGYTF. Here the CDR3 DNA reads TGCAGCGCGGGGACAGCGGGCGGCTACACCTTC.

The chain couples TRBV6-1 to TRBJ1-2, with D tentatively TRBD1 (5 bases). The CDR3 length is 11 residues. CDR1 and CDR2 from the germline V gene are MNHNS and SASEGT. Trimming took off 8 bases at V and 8 bases at J, with 12 bases between the two ends. Here the CDR3 reads CASGGMGGYTF. As DNA, the CDR3 is TGTGCCAGCGGGGGGATGGGCGGCTACACCTTC.

This clone was picked up one time. The J gene is TRBJ2-3, the V gene TRBV7-2; D is uncertain. Germline CDR1 is SGHTA and CDR2 is FQGNSA. Trimming took off 5 bases at V and 4 bases at J, with 7 bases between the two ends. The CDR3 is 12 residues long. CDR3 nucleotide sequence: TGTGCCAGCAGCCCTACCGCAGATACGCAGTATTTT. The encoded protein is CASSPTADTQYF. The full variable domain, completed using reference TRBV7-2 and TRBJ2-3, is GAGVSQSPSNKVTEKGKDVELRCDPISGHTALYWYRQSLGQGLEFLIYFQGNSAPDKSGLPSDRFSAERTGGSVSTLTIQRTQQEDSAVYLCASSPTADTQYFGPGTRLTVL.

The rearrangement joins TRBV4-1 to TRBJ2-7, with D possibly matching TRBD2 (5 bases). CDR1 is MGHRA, CDR2 YSYEKL, per germline. Trimming took off 3 bases at V and 0 bases at J, with 12 bases between the two ends. CDR3 size: 15 residues. CDR3 residues: CASSHQWTGSYEQYF. The CDR3 region has the DNA TGCGCCAGCAGCCATCAATGGACTGGCTCCTACGAGCAGTACTTC.

This clone was seen a single time. J is TRBJ2-6 and V is TRBV19; unclear D gene. CDR1 and CDR2 from the germline V gene are LNHDA and SQIVND (reference sequence). V lost 2 bases, J lost 0 bases, and 11 bases lay in between. CDR3 length: 17 amino acids. As DNA, the CDR3 is TGTGCCAGTAGTATACAGTTTGTGGCCTCTGGGGCCAACGTCCTGACTTTC. It specifies CASSIQFVASGANVLTF. Based on the CDR3 plus reference TRBV19 and TRBJ2-6, the full variable domain is DGGITQSPKYLFRKEGQNVTLSCEQNLNHDAMYWYRQDPGQGLRLIYYSQIVNDFQKGDIAEGYSVSREKKESFPLTVTSAQKNPTAFYLCASSIQFVASGANVLTFGAGSRLTVL.